Sequencing of this T cell receptor beta chain was carried out in a study of OX40 agonist ivuxolimab in advanced cancers. On the study more broadly: Patients treated during dose escalation were battling hepatocellular carcinoma, melanoma, renal cell or head and neck cancer. Three dose-escalation patients had partial responses: one with hepatocellular carcinoma and two with cutaneous melanoma.

Assay: immunoSEQ multiplex PCR; the TCRdb copy retains only in-frame clones and omits some. The sample carries fewer than 45,000 clones, 80% to 90% recorded once. Study-wide results and limits: CD4+ and CD8+ blood T cells expanded clonally by week 6 at 0.1 to 3.0 mg/kg.

Germline V CDR1 and CDR2: SNHLY, FYNNEI. Trimming stripped 6 bases from V and 6 bases from J, with 8 bases between. This CDR3 contains 11 residues. As for this clone: What it recognizes is unknown.

This specimen was CD4+ or CD8+ T cells sorted from blood, taken in a trial of the OX40 agonist ivuxolimab. This receptor was taken from an adult with an advanced solid tumor such as melanoma, head and neck, liver or kidney cancer. V usage is TRBV2 and J usage is TRBJ1-1; TRBD1 might be the D (5 bases). This CDR3 is CASRAGSEAFF. Written as DNA, the CDR3 is TGTGCCAGCAGGGCAGGGTCTGAAGCTTTCTTT.